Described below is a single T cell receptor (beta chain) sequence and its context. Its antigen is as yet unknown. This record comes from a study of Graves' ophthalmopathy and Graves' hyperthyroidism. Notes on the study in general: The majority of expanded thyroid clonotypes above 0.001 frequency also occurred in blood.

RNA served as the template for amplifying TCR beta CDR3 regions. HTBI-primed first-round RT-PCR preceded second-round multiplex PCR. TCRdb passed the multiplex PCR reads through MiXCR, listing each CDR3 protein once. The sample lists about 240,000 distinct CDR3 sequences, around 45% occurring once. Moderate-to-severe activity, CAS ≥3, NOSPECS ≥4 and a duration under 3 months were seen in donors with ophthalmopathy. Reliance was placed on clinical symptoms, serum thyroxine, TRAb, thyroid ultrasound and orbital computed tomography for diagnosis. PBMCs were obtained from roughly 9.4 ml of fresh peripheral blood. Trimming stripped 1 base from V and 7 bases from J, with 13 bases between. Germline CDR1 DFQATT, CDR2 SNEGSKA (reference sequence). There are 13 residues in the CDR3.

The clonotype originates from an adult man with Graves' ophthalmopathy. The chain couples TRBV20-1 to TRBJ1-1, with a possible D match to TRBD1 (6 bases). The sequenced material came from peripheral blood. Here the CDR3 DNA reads TGCAGTGCTAGAGGAGGGGGGCAAGATGAAGCTTTCTTT. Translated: CSARGGGQDEAFF.